The 14 T cell receptor beta chains presented below share a single source sample, sequenced in a study of cytomegalovirus exposure and HLA in healthy donors. PCR amplification relied on 60 Vbeta primers (plus 13 Jbeta primers). Using immunoSEQ multiplex PCR, the repertoire was profiled, and TCRdb retains in-frame clones only, with some absent. The sample yields 150,000 to 200,000 clones, 60% to 85% seen once. Sequenced: PBMCs. The receptors shown here come from a male donor in good health and CMV-seronegative.

The rearrangement uses TRBV15 and TRBJ2-1; D is possibly TRBD1 (6 bases). The germline V gene encodes CDR1 LNHNV and CDR2 YYDKDF (reference sequence). Trimming removed 3 bases at V and 6 bases at J, with 9 bases between. The CDR3 has 13 amino acids. Written as DNA, the CDR3 is TGTGCCACCAGCAGGGGCAGGGGCAATGAGCAGTTCTTC. This encodes CATSRGRGNEQFF.

The chain recombines TRBV30 with TRBJ2-4, with D unclear. CDR1 GTSNPN and CDR2 SVGIG come from the germline V gene (reference sequence). V was pared by 8 bases and J by 0 bases, with 11 bases between. The CDR3 loop spans 13 amino acids. The CDR3 DNA is TGTGCCGGATTACAGCTAGCCAAAAACATTCAGTACTTC. Translating gives CAGLQLAKNIQYF.

J is TRBJ2-2 and V is TRBV28, with 8 bases fitting TRBD2. The germline gives CDR1 MDHEN, CDR2 SYDVKM. This CDR3 contains 15 residues. After removal of 2 bases from V and 3 bases from J, the junction contained 2 bases not matched to a gene. The CDR3, as DNA: TGTGCCAGCAGTTTAACGGGAGGGGACACCGGGGAGCTGTTTTTT. This codes for CASSLTGGDTGELFF.

This chain links TRBV10-3 with TRBJ2-3, with TRBD2 matching over 8 bases. Losses at the gene ends were 3 bases for V and 0 bases for J; bases not matched to a gene: 8. CDR1 ENHRY and CDR2 SYGVKD come from the germline V gene. This CDR3 contains 17 residues. CDR3 sequence: CAISEVAGRVSTDTQYF. DNA for the CDR3: TGTGCCATCAGTGAAGTAGCGGGACGAGTTAGCACAGATACGCAGTATTTT.

This chain's CDR3 is CASSSDLEGYTF. In DNA form, the CDR3 reads TGTGCCAGCAGTTCAGACCTGGAGGGCTACACCTTC. The chain is built from TRBV2 and TRBJ1-2; D gene ambiguous. The CDR3 has 12 residues. Per the germline V gene, CDR1 is SNHLY and CDR2 is FYNNEI. V was trimmed by 5 bases and J by 8 bases, leaving 12 bases between them.

The DNA of the CDR3 is TGTGCCACCAGCAGCTTACGGGGTCTGCAAGACACCATATATTTT. The encoded protein is CATSSLRGLQDTIYF. The rearrangement uses TRBV15 and TRBJ1-3, with no clear D. Germline V gives CDR1 LNHNV, CDR2 YYDKDF (reference sequence). V was clipped by 3 bases and J by 8 bases, with 17 bases between them. The CDR3 sequence is 15 residues long.

The genes are TRBV6-6 and TRBJ1-2, with D perhaps matching TRBD1 (5 bases). In germline, CDR1 is MNHNY, CDR2 SVGAGI (reference sequence). The CDR3 loop spans 11 amino acids. CDR3 amino acids: CAVQVLYGYTF. The CDR3 nucleotides are TGTGCGGTACAGGTTCTCTATGGCTACACCTTC.

The chain combines TRBV7-3 with TRBJ2-1, with TRBD2 identical over 10 bases. CDR3 length equals 16 residues. Germline V gene sequence: CDR1 SGHTA, CDR2 FQGTGA. V was pared by 2 bases and J by 7 bases, with 8 bases of the junction left unmatched. DNA for the CDR3: TGTGCCAGCAGCTTATTAGCTAGCGGGAGAGGGAATGAGCAGTTCTTC. The encoded protein is CASSLLASGRGNEQFF. Combining the CDR3 with reference TRBV7-3 and TRBJ2-1 gives the whole variable domain GAGVSQTPSNKVTEKGKYVELRCDPISGHTALYWYRQSLGQGPEFLIYFQGTGAADDSGLPNDRFFAVRPEGSVSTLKIQRTERGDSAVYLCASSLLASGRGNEQFFGPGTRLTVL.

The sample holds one count of this clone. The chain carries TRBV10-3 and TRBJ1-1, with 11 bases lining up with TRBD1. The CDR3 extends over 17 amino acids. After removal of 4 bases from V and 0 bases from J, the junction contained 7 bases not matched to a gene. Germline V lookup: CDR1 ENHRY, CDR2 SYGVKD. The CDR3 here is CAISGGTGGEMNTEAFF. DNA of the CDR3: TGTGCCATCAGTGGTGGGACAGGGGGGGAAATGAACACTGAAGCTTTCTTT.

This clone occurred a few times. The chain links TRBV6-5 to TRBJ2-1; 12 nucleotides match TRBD2. Germline V gives CDR1 MNHEY, CDR2 SVGAGI. Germline trimming cut 0 bases from V and 6 bases from J; bases unmatched to any gene: 0. This CDR3 has 15 amino acids. Written as DNA, the CDR3 is TGTGCCAGCAGTTACTCGACTAGCGGGAGCAATGAGCAGTTCTTC. This codes for CASSYSTSGSNEQFF.

The gene calls are TRBV28 and TRBJ1-5; D not certain. The CDR3 consists of 12 residues. The germline V gene encodes CDR1 MDHEN and CDR2 SYDVKM. Trimming stripped 4 bases from V and 4 bases from J, with 5 bases between. CDR3 sequence reads: CASSSPNQPQHF. Written as DNA, the CDR3 is TGTGCCAGCAGTTCTCCGAATCAGCCCCAGCATTTT.

In regard to this clone: Other nucleotide sequences in the sample specify the same CDR3. V is TRBV7-2 and J is TRBJ2-7; no reliable D call. Per germline, CDR1 SGHTA and CDR2 FQGNSA. This CDR3 contains 11 residues. Trimming took off 5 bases at V and 2 bases at J, with 4 bases between the two ends. As DNA, the CDR3 is TGTGCCAGCAGCCCTGCCTACGAGCAGTACTTC. Amino acids: CASSPAYEQYF.

V gene TRBV12-1 combines with J gene TRBJ1-2; the table gives TRBD1 as D, unverified against the DNA. TRBV12-1 represents a pseudogene. The CDR3 runs to 15 residues. As DNA, the CDR3 is TGTGCCAGCAGCTTAAAGGGGGCGCGTAACTATGGCTACACCTTC. Translated: CASSLKGARNYGYTF.

The V gene is TRBV6-5, the J gene TRBJ1-1, with D possibly TRBD1 on 5 matching bases. The CDR3 consists of 14 residues. Trimming shortened V by 2 bases and J by 4 bases, and 11 bases separated the two germline ends. CDR1 and CDR2 (germline): MNHEY, SVGAGI. The DNA of the CDR3 is TGTGCCAGCAGTTACGATGCAGGGCCCACTGAAGCTTTCTTT. This translates into CASSYDAGPTEAFF.